This TCR beta chain is from a study of cytotoxic CD8 clonotypes in ibrutinib-treated CLL (dated by TCRdb to 2020 to 2022). Concerning the study at large: In this cohort, approximately 15 patients were treatment-naive and 11 to 12 were relapsed/refractory, while around 17 had unmutated IGHV. Responses were partial in approximately 24 patients and complete in 2; after median approximately 67 months follow-up, around 15 stayed in remission and roughly twelve progressed. Response samples were taken after a median of around 13 months on treatment, ranging from about 6 to 40 months. On average, each sample had some 250,000 productive templates and almost 95,000 productive rearrangements. Of the approximately 86 people in the trial, approximately 24 had longitudinal samples available. Cryopreserved peripheral blood mononuclear cells were collected before treatment, at response, and at either disease progression or sustained remission. Every remission and progressive disease sample was obtained while ibrutinib was still being received by the patients.

Read against the paper, the sample's time point label means: approximately 25 months on ibrutinib. For TCR beta library preparation, roughly 1.8 micrograms of genomic DNA was extracted from cryopreserved PBMCs. Longitudinal blood samples from CLL patients receiving ibrutinib monotherapy were subjected to high-throughput TCR beta sequencing. The patients were enrolled in a single-center, open-label phase 2 trial of ibrutinib monotherapy. The CDR3 sequence holds 15 residues, the cysteine and phenylalanine included. CDR3 DNA is the only sequence kept; it has 45 bases, read in frame from the first base. CDR1 and CDR2 are read off the germline V gene (reference sequence) as MNHEY and SMNVEV. Relative to germline, V is 3 bases shorter and J is 0 bases shorter, with 12 bases between their ends. Each clonotype received, on average, 10x coverage in deep resolution sequencing performed on a MiSeq, where the target depth lay between 1 in 1 million and 1 in 200,000 T cells. The immunoSEQ hsTCRB Kit was used to generate the TCR beta libraries. In the paper's pipeline: The data were analyzed with ImmunoSEQ Analyzer and ImmunoSEQ Data Assistant, and V, D and J gene assignments followed IMGT definitions. Clonality, which ranges from 0 to 1, was calculated as one minus the normalized Shannon entropy of productive rearrangement frequencies. Only overrepresented clonotypes making up at least 0.05% of each patient's repertoire were included in the public clonotype analysis. Repertoires from about a dozen age-matched healthy donors in immuneACCESS were used as clonality controls. TCRdb holds this immuneACCESS table with in-frame rearrangements only. Some clones are missing; in checked studies, unresolved V genes explain under half, and the rest has no known cause. For V, J and clone size, that table is used; D and trimming come from the DNA. The sample table contains 130,000 or so clones; only one count was recorded for 84% of them. Less than 4% of the sample belongs to the ten largest clones.

What the study reported, not specific to this receptor: Clonality increased at ibrutinib response, stayed stable in sustained remission, and fell back toward baseline at progression. At baseline, clonality was higher than in age-matched healthy donors and showed a strong correlation with circulating CD8+ T-cell counts. Sampling times were not matched between sustained-remission and progressing patients, and lymph node repertoires were not studied. Public clonotypes were rare and either shrank or stayed stable during treatment, and the rise in clonality at ibrutinib response reflected expansion of private clonotypes.

Worth noting for this clone: Its antigen has not been determined. Base qualities were left out, and no much larger clone turns up one base away.

Recombination linked TRBV27 to TRBJ2-7; D gene: possibly TRBD1, on 6 matching bases. This TCR came from a human donor with chronic lymphocytic leukemia. The sample here was PBMCs, taken after 24 months of ibrutinib treatment. In nucleotides, the sequence is TGTGCCAGCAGTTTCTCCAGGGGTGCCTCCTACGAGCAGTACTTC. This encodes CASSFSRGASYEQYF.